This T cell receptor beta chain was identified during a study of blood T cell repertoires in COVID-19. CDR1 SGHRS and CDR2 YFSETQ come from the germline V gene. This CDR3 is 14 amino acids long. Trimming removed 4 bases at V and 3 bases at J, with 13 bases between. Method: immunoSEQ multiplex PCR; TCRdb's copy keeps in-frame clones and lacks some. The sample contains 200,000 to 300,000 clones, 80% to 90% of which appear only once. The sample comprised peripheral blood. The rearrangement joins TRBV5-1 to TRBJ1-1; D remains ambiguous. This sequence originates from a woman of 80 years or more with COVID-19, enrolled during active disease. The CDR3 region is CASSILFSDTEAFF. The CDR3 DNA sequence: TGCGCCAGCAGCATTCTGTTCAGCGACACTGAAGCTTTCTTT.